This paragraph covers one T cell receptor (beta chain) sequence. Its antigen is as yet unknown. TCRdb called the 5' RACE reads again in MiXCR, with one record for every CDR3 protein. The sample shows some 4,800 distinct CDR3 sequences, around 12% of them seen only once. The data belong to a study of spatial heterogeneity in lung cancer. Points from the study as a whole: Counts that tracked tumor mutation counts were those of expanded intratumoral alpha and beta TCRs.

Time point given: sample taken at primary tumor resection. CDR1 and CDR2 from the germline V gene are DFQATT and SNEGSKA (reference sequence). The CDR3 runs 12 residues. V trimming: 4 bases; J trimming: 3 bases; junction bases outside the gene matches: 3. The chain couples TRBV20-1 to TRBJ2-7; 7 bases are a match to TRBD1. This material consisted of lung tumor tissue, taken at surgery. The sequence derives from a male donor with early-stage non-small cell lung cancer. The CDR3 here is CSATGQLYEQYF. Here the CDR3 DNA reads TGCAGTGCTACGGGACAGCTCTACGAGCAGTACTTC.